This TCR beta chain was documented in a study of T cells in narcolepsy. V lost 3 bases and J 2 bases, leaving 10 bases between the germline ends. Germline V gene lookup returns CDR1 SGHTA and CDR2 FQGNSA. This CDR3 comprises 14 residues. Produced via immunoSEQ multiplex PCR; TCRdb's table is partial and in-frame only. The data contain approximately 11,000 clones, 90% to 95% of them singletons. The origin of this receptor is a human donor with narcolepsy. The V gene is TRBV7-2, the J gene TRBJ2-5; weak D call: TRBD2 (6 bases). The sequenced sample was CD45RA- memory CD4+ T cells from PBMCs. For the CDR3, the DNA is TGTGCCAGCAGCTTTAACGGGGGACAAGAGACCCAGTACTTC. Translation gives CASSFNGGQETQYF.